This TCR beta chain was captured by sequencing in a study of blood T cell repertoires in COVID-19. Across the whole study: Italy, Spain and the United States were the sources of the convalescent and acute COVID-19 samples. Sources were T cells, B-cell-depleted T cells, or PBMCs; the material itself was cDNA or gDNA.

Looked up from germline, CDR1 is LNHDA and CDR2 is SQIVND (reference sequence). This CDR3 contains 17 residues. Unmatched junction bases numbered 9, after V lost 6 bases and J lost 0 bases. Per the authors' pipeline: Reference gene primer amplification gave estimated nucleated cell counts. Some clones are missing from TCRdb's copy, which holds only in-frame ones; the method was immunoSEQ multiplex PCR. D and trimming were read from the DNA, whereas the V and J calls and clone size are those reported in that table. Among about 79,000 clones listed, 85% to 90% were seen once. The clonotype was recovered from a man in his fifties or sixties with active COVID-19. This chain connects TRBV19 to TRBJ2-2, with 8 nucleotides matching TRBD1. The sequenced material came from peripheral blood. CDR3 residues: CASSSWRTGSNTGELFF. The DNA for the CDR3 is TGTGCCAGTAGCAGTTGGAGGACAGGGTCGAACACCGGGGAGCTGTTTTTT.